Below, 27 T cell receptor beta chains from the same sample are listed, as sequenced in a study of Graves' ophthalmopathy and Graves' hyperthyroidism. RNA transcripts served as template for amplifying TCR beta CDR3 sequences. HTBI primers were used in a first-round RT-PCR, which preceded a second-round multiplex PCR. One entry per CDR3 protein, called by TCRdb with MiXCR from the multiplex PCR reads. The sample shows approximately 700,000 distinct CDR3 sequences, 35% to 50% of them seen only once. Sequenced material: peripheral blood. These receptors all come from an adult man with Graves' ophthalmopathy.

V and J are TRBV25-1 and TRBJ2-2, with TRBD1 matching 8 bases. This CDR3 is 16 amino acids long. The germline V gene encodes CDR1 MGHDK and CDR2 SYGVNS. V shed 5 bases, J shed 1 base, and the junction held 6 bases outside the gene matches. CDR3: CASSYFGTGNTGELFF. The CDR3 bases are TGTGCCAGCAGTTACTTCGGGACAGGGAACACCGGGGAGCTGTTTTTT.

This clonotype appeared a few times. CDR3 DNA: TGTGCCAGCAGATTACCGGGACAGAGCACCGGGGAGCTGTTTTTT. The encoded protein is CASRLPGQSTGELFF. This sequence joins TRBV7-9 and TRBJ2-2, with 7 nucleotides matching TRBD1. Germline V gene lookup returns CDR1 SEHNR and CDR2 FQNEAQ (reference sequence). V dropped 6 bases and J dropped 4; count of bases not matched to a gene: 8. The CDR3 length is 15 residues.

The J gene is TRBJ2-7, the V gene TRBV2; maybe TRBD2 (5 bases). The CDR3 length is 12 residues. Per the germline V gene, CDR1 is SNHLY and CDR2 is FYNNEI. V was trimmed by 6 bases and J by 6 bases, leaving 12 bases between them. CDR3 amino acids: CASREESSEQYF. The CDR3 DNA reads TGTGCCAGCAGGGAGGAATCGAGCGAGCAGTACTTC.

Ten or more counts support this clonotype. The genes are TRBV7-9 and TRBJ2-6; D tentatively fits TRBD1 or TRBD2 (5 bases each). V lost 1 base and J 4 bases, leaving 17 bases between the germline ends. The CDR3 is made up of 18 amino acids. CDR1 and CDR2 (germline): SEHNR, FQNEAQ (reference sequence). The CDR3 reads CASSLVGTPMGGANVLTF. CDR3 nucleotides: TGTGCCAGCAGCTTAGTTGGGACGCCAATGGGGGGGGCCAACGTCCTGACTTTC.

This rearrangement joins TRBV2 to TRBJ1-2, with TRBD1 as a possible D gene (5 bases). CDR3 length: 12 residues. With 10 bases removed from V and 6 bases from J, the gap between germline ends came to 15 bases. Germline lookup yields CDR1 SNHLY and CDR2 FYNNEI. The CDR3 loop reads CANVDEGHGYTF. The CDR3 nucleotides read TGTGCCAACGTTGATGAGGGACATGGCTACACCTTC.

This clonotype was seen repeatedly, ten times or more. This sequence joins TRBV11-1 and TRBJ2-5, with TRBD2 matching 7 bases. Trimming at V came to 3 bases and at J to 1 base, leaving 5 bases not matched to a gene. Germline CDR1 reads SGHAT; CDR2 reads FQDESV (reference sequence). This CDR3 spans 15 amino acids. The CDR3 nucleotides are TGTGCCAGCAGCTTGGGGTGGACTAGCCAAGAGACCCAGTACTTC. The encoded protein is CASSLGWTSQETQYF.

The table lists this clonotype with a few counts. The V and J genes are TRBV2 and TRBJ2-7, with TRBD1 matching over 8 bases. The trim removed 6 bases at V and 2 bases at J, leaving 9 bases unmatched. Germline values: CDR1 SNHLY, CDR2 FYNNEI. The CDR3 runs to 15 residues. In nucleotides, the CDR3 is TGTGCCAGCAGCCTACCCGGGACAGGACCCTACGAGCAGTACTTC. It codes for CASSLPGTGPYEQYF. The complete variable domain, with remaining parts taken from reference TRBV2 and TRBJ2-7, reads EPEVTQTPSHQVTQMGQEVILRCVPISNHLYFYWYRQILGQKVEFLVSFYNNEISEKSEIFDDQFSVERPDGSNFTLKIRSTKLEDSAMYFCASSLPGTGPYEQYFGPGTRLTVT.

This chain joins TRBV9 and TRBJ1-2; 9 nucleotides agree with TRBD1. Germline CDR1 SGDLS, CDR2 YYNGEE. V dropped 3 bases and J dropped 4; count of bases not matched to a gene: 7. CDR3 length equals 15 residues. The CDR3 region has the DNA TGTGCCAGCAGCGCAAGCGGACAGGGGACCTATGGCTACACCTTC. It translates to CASSASGQGTYGYTF.

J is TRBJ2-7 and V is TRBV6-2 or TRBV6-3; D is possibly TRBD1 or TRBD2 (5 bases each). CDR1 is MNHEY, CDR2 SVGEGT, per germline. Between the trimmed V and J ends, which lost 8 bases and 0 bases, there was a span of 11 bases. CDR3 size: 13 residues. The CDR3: CASGTHNSYEQYF. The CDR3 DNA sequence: TGTGCCAGCGGGACCCACAACTCCTACGAGCAGTACTTC.

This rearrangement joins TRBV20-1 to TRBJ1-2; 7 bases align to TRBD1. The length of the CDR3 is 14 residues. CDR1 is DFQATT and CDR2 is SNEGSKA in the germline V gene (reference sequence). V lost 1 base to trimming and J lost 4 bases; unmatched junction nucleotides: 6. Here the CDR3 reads CSARGTGVVYGYTF. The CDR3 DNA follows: TGCAGTGCTAGAGGTACAGGGGTTGTCTATGGCTACACCTTC.

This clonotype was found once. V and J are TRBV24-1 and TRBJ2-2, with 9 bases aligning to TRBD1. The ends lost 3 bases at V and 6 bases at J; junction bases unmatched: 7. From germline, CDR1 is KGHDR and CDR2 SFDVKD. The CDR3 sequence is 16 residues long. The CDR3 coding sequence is TGTGCCACCAGTGATGCCGGGGACAGGGCGGCCGGGGAGCTGTTTTTT. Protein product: CATSDAGDRAAGELFF.

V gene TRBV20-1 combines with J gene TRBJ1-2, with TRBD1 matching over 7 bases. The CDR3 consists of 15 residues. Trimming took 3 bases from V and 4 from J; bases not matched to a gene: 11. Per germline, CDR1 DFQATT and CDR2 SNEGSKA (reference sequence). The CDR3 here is CSASSGRGDSYGYTF. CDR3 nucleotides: TGCAGTGCTAGTTCCGGAAGGGGGGACAGCTATGGCTACACCTTC.

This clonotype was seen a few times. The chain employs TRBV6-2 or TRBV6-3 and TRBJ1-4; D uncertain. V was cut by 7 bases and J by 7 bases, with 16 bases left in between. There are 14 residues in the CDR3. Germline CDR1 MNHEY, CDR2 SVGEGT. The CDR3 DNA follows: TGTGCCAGCACCAACACTAGATTTGGTGAAAAACTGTTTTTT. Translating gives CASTNTRFGEKLFF.

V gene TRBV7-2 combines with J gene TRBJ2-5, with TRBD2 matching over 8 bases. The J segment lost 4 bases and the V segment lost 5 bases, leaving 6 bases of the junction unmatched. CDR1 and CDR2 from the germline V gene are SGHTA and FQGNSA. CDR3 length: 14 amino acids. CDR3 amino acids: CASSPSGRIETQYF. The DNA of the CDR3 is TGTGCCAGCAGCCCCAGCGGGAGAATAGAGACCCAGTACTTC.

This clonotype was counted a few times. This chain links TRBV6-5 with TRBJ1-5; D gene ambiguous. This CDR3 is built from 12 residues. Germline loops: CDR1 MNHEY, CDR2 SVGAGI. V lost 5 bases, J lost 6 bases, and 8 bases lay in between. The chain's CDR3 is CASSHGFQPQHF. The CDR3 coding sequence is TGTGCCAGCAGTCACGGATTTCAGCCCCAGCATTTT.

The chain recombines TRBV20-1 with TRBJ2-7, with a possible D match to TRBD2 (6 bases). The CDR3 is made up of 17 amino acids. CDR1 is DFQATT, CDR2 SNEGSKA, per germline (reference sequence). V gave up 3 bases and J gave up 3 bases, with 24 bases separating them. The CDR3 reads CSASLHRREPTRYEQYF. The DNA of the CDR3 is TGCAGTGCTAGTTTACATCGTCGGGAGCCTACCCGCTACGAGCAGTACTTC.

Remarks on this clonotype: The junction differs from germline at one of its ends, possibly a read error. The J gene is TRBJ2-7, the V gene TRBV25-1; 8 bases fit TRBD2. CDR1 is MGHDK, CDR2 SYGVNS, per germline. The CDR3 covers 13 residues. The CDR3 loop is CASSPAGGEKQYF. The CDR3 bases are TGCGCCAGCAGCCCCGCCGGGGGGGAGAAGCAGTACTTC.

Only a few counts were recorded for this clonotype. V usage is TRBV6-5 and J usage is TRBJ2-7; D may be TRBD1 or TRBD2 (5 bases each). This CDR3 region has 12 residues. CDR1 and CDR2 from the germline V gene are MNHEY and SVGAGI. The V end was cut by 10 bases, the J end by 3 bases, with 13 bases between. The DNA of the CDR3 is TGTGCCACAGGGACCGTTTTCTACGAGCAGTACTTC. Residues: CATGTVFYEQYF.

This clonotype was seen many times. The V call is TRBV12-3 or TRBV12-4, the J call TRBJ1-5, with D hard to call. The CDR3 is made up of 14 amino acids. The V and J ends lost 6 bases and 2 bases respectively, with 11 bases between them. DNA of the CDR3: TGTGCCAGCAGCCCCGTCTCGGGCAATCAGCCCCAGCATTTT. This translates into CASSPVSGNQPQHF.

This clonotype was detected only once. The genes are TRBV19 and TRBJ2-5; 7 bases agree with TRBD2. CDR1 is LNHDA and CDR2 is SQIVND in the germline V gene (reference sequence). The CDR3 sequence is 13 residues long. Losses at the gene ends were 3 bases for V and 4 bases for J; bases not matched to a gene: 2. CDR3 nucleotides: TGTGCCAGTAGTATGGGGAGGGCAGAGACCCAGTACTTC. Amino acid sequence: CASSMGRAETQYF.

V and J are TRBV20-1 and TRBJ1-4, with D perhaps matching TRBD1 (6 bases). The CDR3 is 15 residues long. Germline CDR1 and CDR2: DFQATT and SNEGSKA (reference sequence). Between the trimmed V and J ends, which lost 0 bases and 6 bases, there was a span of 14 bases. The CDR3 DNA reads TGCAGTGCTAGAGATTCGGGGGCGCAAGATGAAAAACTGTTTTTT. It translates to CSARDSGAQDEKLFF.

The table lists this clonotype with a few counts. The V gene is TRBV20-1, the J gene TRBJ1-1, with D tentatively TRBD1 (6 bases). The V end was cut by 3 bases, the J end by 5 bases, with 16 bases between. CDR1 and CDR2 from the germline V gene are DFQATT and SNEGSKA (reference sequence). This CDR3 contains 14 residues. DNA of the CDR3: TGCAGTGCTAGCAACCCACAGGGTCGGACTGAAGCTTTCTTT. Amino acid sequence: CSASNPQGRTEAFF.

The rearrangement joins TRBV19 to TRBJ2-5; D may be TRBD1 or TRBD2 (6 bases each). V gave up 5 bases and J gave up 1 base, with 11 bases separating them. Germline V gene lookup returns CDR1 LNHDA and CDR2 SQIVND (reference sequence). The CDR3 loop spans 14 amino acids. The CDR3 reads CASSAGHTQETQYF. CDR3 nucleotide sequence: TGTGCCAGTAGTGCGGGACACACCCAAGAGACCCAGTACTTC.

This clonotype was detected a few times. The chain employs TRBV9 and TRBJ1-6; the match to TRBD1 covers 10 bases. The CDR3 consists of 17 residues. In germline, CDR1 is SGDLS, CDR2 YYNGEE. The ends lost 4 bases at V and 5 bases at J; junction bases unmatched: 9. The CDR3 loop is CASSRASGTGDNSPLHF. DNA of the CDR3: TGTGCCAGCAGCCGCGCCTCGGGGACAGGGGATAATTCACCCCTCCACTTT.

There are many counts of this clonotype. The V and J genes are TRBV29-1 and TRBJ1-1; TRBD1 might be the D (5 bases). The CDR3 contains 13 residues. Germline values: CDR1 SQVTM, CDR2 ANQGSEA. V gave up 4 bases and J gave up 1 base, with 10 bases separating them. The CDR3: CSVVGVRNTEAFF. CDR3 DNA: TGCAGCGTTGTGGGGGTGAGGAACACTGAAGCTTTCTTT.

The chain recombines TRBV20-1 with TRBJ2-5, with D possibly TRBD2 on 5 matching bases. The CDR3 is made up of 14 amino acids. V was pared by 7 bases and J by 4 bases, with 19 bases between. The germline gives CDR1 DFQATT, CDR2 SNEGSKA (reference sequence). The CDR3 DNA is TGCAGTGTCAGTGGCGGGCCCAAGGCAGAGACCCAGTACTTC. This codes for CSVSGGPKAETQYF.

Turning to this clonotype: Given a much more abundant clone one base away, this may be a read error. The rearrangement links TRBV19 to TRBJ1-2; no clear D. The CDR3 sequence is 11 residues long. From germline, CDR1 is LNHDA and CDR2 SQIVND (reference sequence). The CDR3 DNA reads TGTGCCAGTAGTATCGCTTATGGCTACGCCTTC. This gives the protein CASSIAYGYAF.